Following are 4 T cell receptor beta chains from one sample sequenced in a study of blood T cell repertoires in COVID-19. Data came from immunoSEQ multiplex PCR; TCRdb stores just in-frame clones and leaves some out. The table includes 270,000 or so clones, approximately 89% detected once. Sequenced: PBMCs or T cells enriched from blood (not recorded which). Every receptor here comes from a woman aged 40 to 50 with acute COVID-19.

The chain uses TRBV18 and TRBJ1-5, with 12 bases matching TRBD1. There are 14 residues in the CDR3. The J segment lost 5 bases and the V segment lost 6 bases, leaving 2 bases of the junction unmatched. The V gene's germline CDR1 is KGHSH and CDR2 LQKENI. This CDR3 reads CASSGTGGHQPQHF. For the CDR3, the DNA is TGTGCCAGCTCCGGGACAGGGGGCCATCAGCCCCAGCATTTT.

This clone has just a few counts. This chain links TRBV20-1 with TRBJ2-3, with D hard to call. The CDR3 length is 13 residues. In germline, CDR1 is DFQATT, CDR2 SNEGSKA (reference sequence). V dropped 3 bases and J dropped 2 bases, with 9 bases sitting between them. CDR3 in amino acids: CSASPLLTDTQYF. In DNA form, the CDR3 reads TGCAGTGCTAGTCCCCTCCTCACAGATACGCAGTATTTT.

CDR3 sequence reads: CASAGGVAEKLFF. The DNA for the CDR3 is TGTGCCAGCGCGGGGGGGGTCGCTGAAAAACTGTTTTTT. The rearrangement links TRBV19 to TRBJ1-4, with a weak D call TRBD1 (5 bases). Germline V gene sequence: CDR1 LNHDA, CDR2 SQIVND (reference sequence). Between the trimmed V and J ends, which lost 9 bases and 7 bases, there was a span of 15 bases. The CDR3 is made up of 13 amino acids.

This clone was seen a handful of times. The chain carries TRBV29-1 and TRBJ1-4; 9 bases are a match to TRBD1. The V gene's germline CDR1 is SQVTM and CDR2 ANQGSEA. Germline trimming cut 4 bases from V and 8 bases from J; bases unmatched to any gene: 11. The CDR3 consists of 15 residues. CDR3 sequence: CSVAGTGRGGEKLFF. In DNA, the CDR3 is TGCAGCGTTGCCGGGACAGGGAGAGGTGGAGAAAAACTGTTTTTT.